This T cell receptor (beta chain) was identified in a study of Ad26.COV2.S vaccination and SARS-CoV-2 variants. Looking at the study overall: Participants got Ad26.COV2.S intramuscularly, once or twice 56 days apart. The study, taken as a whole, reports: The TCR-based breadth and depth measures might underestimate overall T cell responses.

The protocol was immunoSEQ multiplex PCR, while the TCRdb copy is restricted to in-frame clones and leaves out a portion. The sample records approximately 460,000 clones, around 89% being singletons. The treatment denotes: roughly 18 received Ad26.COV2.S at low or high dose, single or two shots; a few received placebo; per-sample allocation not given. Day 63 after the first vaccine or placebo injection was the time point for sampling. About this clone: Antigen unknown.

CDR1 and CDR2 (germline): MNHEY, SVGEGT. This CDR3 is built from 14 residues. V shed 4 bases and J shed 4 bases, with 13 bases lying between them. The sequence derives from a person aged 18-65 years who received the Ad26.COV2.S COVID-19 vaccine or a placebo. J is TRBJ2-5 and V is TRBV6-2 or TRBV6-3; perhaps TRBD1 as D (6 bases). Specimen: peripheral blood, collected in a trial of Ad26.COV2.S vaccine versus placebo. DNA for the CDR3: TGTGCCAGCAGTTTGGGACACCTAATAGAGACCCAGTACTTC. This encodes CASSLGHLIETQYF.